These T cell receptor beta chains were read from a single sample in a study of blood T cell repertoires in COVID-19. The repertoire was sequenced with immunoSEQ multiplex PCR; TCRdb's copy has only in-frame clones and lacks some. The sample lists about 73,000 clones, over 80% seen once, with roughly 2.5% in the top ten. The sample was peripheral blood. The source is a man at least 80 years old with active or convalescent COVID-19. Each CDR3 is given with its conserved first and last residue. Not all rows give a size; the values are once, few, many and, for expanded clones, a class.

J gene | clone size | V gene | CDR3 protein
TRBJ1-2 | . | TRBV5-1 | CASRRGENYGYTF
TRBJ2-3 | . | TRBV7-2 | CASSPGGGPTDTQYF
TRBJ2-1 | . | TRBV7-9 | CASSGERGAYNEQFF
TRBJ2-7 | . | TRBV28 | CASRPHGVIYEQYF
TRBJ1-2 | . | TRBV2 | CASTTGGNYGYTF
TRBJ2-1 | . | TRBV12-3/TRBV12-4 | CASSPANSNEQFF
TRBJ1-6 | . | TRBV4-3 | CASSQDRVAGRSPLHF
TRBJ2-7 | . | TRBV5-6 | CASSLFSDYFYEQYF
TRBJ2-7 | . | TRBV3-1/TRBV3-2 | CASSFRLAGVTGHEQYF
TRBJ2-2 | . | TRBV30 | CAWSLKAGGNTGELFF
TRBJ2-7 | . | TRBV6-2/TRBV6-3 | CASSAQNSYEQYF
TRBJ2-2 | . | TRBV12-3/TRBV12-4 | CASSLGVTGELFF
TRBJ1-1 | . | TRBV5-1 | CASSGRQNTEAFF
TRBJ2-5 | . | TRBV19 | CASSIQKAARETQYF
TRBJ1-5 | few | TRBV27 | CASSLPQGKWHF
TRBJ2-7 | . | TRBV2 | CASRAGLAGGRESYEQYF
TRBJ2-5 | . | TRBV5-5 | CASSWTAGETQYF
TRBJ1-1 | . | TRBV6-2/TRBV6-3 | CASSLQTGNTEAFF
TRBJ2-1 | . | TRBV10-3 | CAISAGRLPNEQFF
TRBJ1-6 | . | TRBV6-5 | CASTQGYNSPLHF